A single sample gave rise to the 14 T cell receptor beta chains below, sequenced in a study of T cells in Graves' hyperthyroidism and ophthalmopathy. What was amplified from RNA transcripts were TCR beta CDR3 regions. Initially, a first-round RT-PCR of the TCR CDR3 employed the HTBI primer set. From the multiplex PCR reads, TCRdb called clonotypes with MiXCR, one entry per CDR3 protein. The profile shows about 360,000 distinct CDR3 sequences, less than 15% of them singletons. What was sequenced was blood. The receptors stem from a woman between 18 and 29 years old with Graves' hyperthyroidism.

This clonotype was observed many times. This sequence joins TRBV10-3 and TRBJ2-3, with 7 bases identical to TRBD1. Germline CDR1 reads ENHRY; CDR2 reads SYGVKD. V dropped 4 bases and J dropped 2; count of bases not matched to a gene: 6. The length of the CDR3 is 15 residues. The chain's CDR3 is CAISVEGANTDTQYF. CDR3 in DNA: TGTGCCATCAGTGTAGAGGGGGCGAACACAGATACGCAGTATTTT.

This clonotype has ten or more counts. The V and J genes are TRBV28 and TRBJ1-5; D not resolved. The CDR3 runs 14 residues. Trimming shortened V by 3 bases and J by 0 bases, and 6 bases separated the two germline ends. The germline V gene has CDR1 MDHEN and CDR2 SYDVKM. CDR3 coding DNA: TGTGCCAGCAGTTTGGTAGATAGCAATCAGCCCCAGCATTTT. It translates to CASSLVDSNQPQHF.

This clonotype was counted at least ten times. The chain combines TRBV20-1 with TRBJ1-3, with D perhaps matching TRBD1 (6 bases). The germline gives CDR1 DFQATT, CDR2 SNEGSKA (reference sequence). The CDR3 is made up of 17 amino acids. Trimming pared 0 bases from V and 0 bases from J, leaving 15 bases between. The CDR3 nucleotides read TGCAGTGCTAGAGATGGAGGGAAGGGGGACTCTGGAAACACCATATATTTT. Amino acid sequence: CSARDGGKGDSGNTIYF.

This rearrangement joins TRBV7-6 to TRBJ1-1; tentative D call: TRBD1 (6 bases). Between the trimmed V and J ends, which lost 1 base and 5 bases, there was a span of 14 bases. CDR1 SGHVS and CDR2 FNYEAQ come from the germline V gene. This CDR3 region has 15 residues. The CDR3 region has the DNA TGTGCCAGCAGCTTAGGTGGGGGCCCCGGGACTGAAGCTTTCTTT. It translates to CASSLGGGPGTEAFF.

The chain couples TRBV2 to TRBJ2-5, with 12 bases fitting TRBD1. J was trimmed by 5 bases and V by 7 bases; bases with no gene match: 11. CDR1 is SNHLY, CDR2 FYNNEI, per germline. The CDR3 runs 16 residues. CDR3 coding DNA: TGTGCCAGCACCTACCCCCGGGACAGGGGGCTGGAGACCCAGTACTTC. As protein: CASTYPRDRGLETQYF.

This clonotype has ten or more counts. The chain links TRBV3-1 to TRBJ2-1, with TRBD1 as a possible D gene (6 bases). The V end was cut by 1 base, the J end by 12 bases, with 22 bases between. The CDR3 extends over 16 amino acids. Germline V gene sequence: CDR1 LGHDT, CDR2 YNNKEL (reference sequence). This CDR3 reads CASSQAGTREFLVQFF. The CDR3 DNA reads as TGTGCCAGCAGCCAAGCCGGGACAAGGGAATTTTTAGTGCAGTTCTTC.

This clonotype was recorded at least ten times. The chain recombines TRBV6-2 or TRBV6-3 with TRBJ1-4; 9 nucleotides agree with TRBD1. CDR1 MNHEY and CDR2 SVGEGT come from the germline V gene. Germline trimming cut 4 bases from V and 7 bases from J; bases unmatched to any gene: 10. The CDR3 spans 16 residues. CDR3 sequence: CASSSWTGADPEKLFF. CDR3 in DNA: TGTGCCAGCAGTTCATGGACAGGGGCGGACCCTGAAAAACTGTTTTTT.

This clonotype was seen repeatedly, ten times or more. The rearrangement joins TRBV7-9 to TRBJ2-5; D possibly corresponds to TRBD1 (6 bases). This CDR3 has 15 amino acids. V lost 7 bases to trimming and J lost 3 bases, with 18 bases between them. Germline loops: CDR1 SEHNR, CDR2 FQNEAQ (reference sequence). The DNA for the CDR3 is TGTGCCAGCATCAAATTCCAGGGGATTAAAGAGACCCAGTACTTC. It is translated as CASIKFQGIKETQYF.

In its sample, this clonotype was seen many times. The chain has TRBV20-1 and TRBJ1-1; D is unresolved. Germline loops: CDR1 DFQATT, CDR2 SNEGSKA (reference sequence). This CDR3 is built from 13 residues. V was clipped by 0 bases and J by 1 base, with 6 bases between them. DNA for the CDR3: TGCAGTGCTAGAGATACTCGGAACACTGAAGCTTTCTTT. Protein: CSARDTRNTEAFF.

This clonotype was seen at least ten times. This sequence joins TRBV29-1 and TRBJ1-2; a possible D gene is TRBD1 (5 bases). CDR1 SQVTM and CDR2 ANQGSEA come from the germline V gene. The CDR3 is 14 residues long. The V end was cut by 3 bases, the J end by 0 bases, with 11 bases between. DNA for the CDR3: TGCAGCGTTGAGGGGGACTTAGCTAACTATGGCTACACCTTC. Encoded protein: CSVEGDLANYGYTF.

This clonotype was counted at least ten times. The rearrangement links TRBV28 to TRBJ1-1; D might be TRBD1 (5 bases). This CDR3 comprises 15 residues. CDR1 and CDR2 from the germline V gene are MDHEN and SYDVKM. V lost 3 bases, J lost 6 bases, and 17 bases lay in between. CDR3 sequence reads: CASSLTSSQGPEAFF. DNA for the CDR3: TGTGCCAGCAGTTTGACCAGTAGTCAGGGCCCTGAAGCTTTCTTT.

The sample holds many counts of this clonotype. The CDR3 bases are TGTGCCTGGAGTGTACCGCCAAGGGAGAACACTGAAGCTTTCTTT. This gives the protein CAWSVPPRENTEAFF. The V gene is TRBV30, the J gene TRBJ1-1; D is undetermined. The CDR3 length is 15 residues. The germline gives CDR1 GTSNPN, CDR2 SVGIG (reference sequence). V was shortened by 0 bases and J by 1 base, with 12 bases between the two germline ends.

The V call is TRBV28, the J call TRBJ1-1; 9 bases match TRBD1. The CDR3 spans 16 residues. Trimming removed 6 bases from V and 1 base from J; junction bases left unmatched: 9. Germline V lookup: CDR1 MDHEN, CDR2 SYDVKM. CDR3 protein: CASSQGGQGWNTEAFF. The CDR3 DNA follows: TGTGCCAGCAGCCAAGGGGGACAGGGCTGGAACACTGAAGCTTTCTTT.

This clonotype came up many times. The chain joins TRBV19 to TRBJ1-2; D uncertain. Per the germline V gene, CDR1 is LNHDA and CDR2 is SQIVND (reference sequence). Trimming removed 10 bases from V and 5 bases from J, with 14 bases in between. There are 12 residues in the CDR3. The CDR3 region has the DNA TGTGCCACCTTGGACCTGGGGTATGGCTACACCTTC. As protein: CATLDLGYGYTF.